A single sample is the source of the 2 T cell receptor beta chains below, sequenced in a study of blood T cells in healthy people across ages. Alongside a J-beta primer mix, a sample-barcoded 5' primer served in a second PCR lasting about 6 to 11 cycles. TCRdb analysed the 5' RACE reads with MiXCR anew, one entry per CDR3 protein. The table has 750,000 to 950,000 distinct CDR3 sequences, 29% seen once. The same data also contributed to another study, on T cells of mothers and their children.

What was sequenced was blood. Receptor source: a middle-aged woman in good health.

DNA for the CDR3: TGTGCCAGCAGTTCCCCTGGGACAGGGCCCCCCGGGGAGCTGTTTTTT. This encodes CASSSPGTGPPGELFF. J is TRBJ2-2 and V is TRBV27; TRBD1 matches at 9 bases. Germline V gene lookup returns CDR1 MNHEY and CDR2 SMNVEV (reference sequence). The trim removed 4 bases at V and 6 bases at J, leaving 9 bases unmatched. The length of the CDR3 is 16 residues.

The table lists this clonotype with many counts. The V call is TRBV27, the J call TRBJ2-7, with D unresolved. CDR1 MNHEY and CDR2 SMNVEV come from the germline V gene (reference sequence). Trimming removed 0 bases at V and 6 bases at J, with 9 bases between. The CDR3 is 13 residues long. The CDR3 protein is CASSLSAVSEQYF. CDR3 bases: TGTGCCAGCAGTTTATCGGCAGTCTCCGAGCAGTACTTC.